The present entry profiles one T cell receptor beta chain with its context. The sample belongs to a study of blood T cell repertoires in COVID-19. As for the study in general: Acute and convalescent COVID-19 samples came from the United States, Italy and Spain.

In germline, CDR1 is LGHDT, CDR2 YNNKEL (reference sequence). The CDR3 sequence is 15 residues long. The V end was cut by 3 bases, the J end by 6 bases, with 15 bases between. Data came from immunoSEQ multiplex PCR; TCRdb stores just in-frame clones and leaves some out. The sample has 90,000 or so clones, around 90% seen once. This chain connects TRBV3-1 (or the pseudogene TRBV3-2) to TRBJ1-5, with D possibly matching TRBD1 (5 bases). The clonotype originates from a woman over 75 with active or convalescent COVID-19. Sequencing was performed on peripheral blood. The CDR3 loop reads CASSQRGGRGQPQHF. CDR3 nucleotide sequence: TGTGCCAGCAGCCAGAGGGGAGGGAGAGGTCAGCCCCAGCATTTT.